This T cell receptor beta chain was obtained from a study of blood T cell repertoires in COVID-19. Study overall: From the United States, Italy and Spain came samples of acute and convalescent COVID-19. T cells, B-cell-depleted T cells, or PBMCs supplied cDNA or gDNA.

The CDR3 is made up of 16 amino acids. V was clipped by 2 bases and J by 4 bases; unmatched bases: 9. Germline V gives CDR1 SGHTA, CDR2 FQGNSA. Methods used by the authors: The assay estimated nucleated cells by amplifying reference gene primers. Sequencing used immunoSEQ multiplex PCR; TCRdb keeps in-frame clones, though not all of them. V and J calls and clone size are given by that table; D and trimming were obtained from the DNA. The sample carries roughly 81,000 clones, around 88% recorded once. The sequence was obtained from a man aged 80 or over with active or convalescent COVID-19. Input material: peripheral blood. The rearrangement uses TRBV7-2 and TRBJ2-7; 9 bases map to TRBD1. CDR3 nucleotide sequence: TGTGCCAGCAGCTTAATCGAAACAGGGGGCTTTTACGAGCAGTACTTC. Translated: CASSLIETGGFYEQYF.